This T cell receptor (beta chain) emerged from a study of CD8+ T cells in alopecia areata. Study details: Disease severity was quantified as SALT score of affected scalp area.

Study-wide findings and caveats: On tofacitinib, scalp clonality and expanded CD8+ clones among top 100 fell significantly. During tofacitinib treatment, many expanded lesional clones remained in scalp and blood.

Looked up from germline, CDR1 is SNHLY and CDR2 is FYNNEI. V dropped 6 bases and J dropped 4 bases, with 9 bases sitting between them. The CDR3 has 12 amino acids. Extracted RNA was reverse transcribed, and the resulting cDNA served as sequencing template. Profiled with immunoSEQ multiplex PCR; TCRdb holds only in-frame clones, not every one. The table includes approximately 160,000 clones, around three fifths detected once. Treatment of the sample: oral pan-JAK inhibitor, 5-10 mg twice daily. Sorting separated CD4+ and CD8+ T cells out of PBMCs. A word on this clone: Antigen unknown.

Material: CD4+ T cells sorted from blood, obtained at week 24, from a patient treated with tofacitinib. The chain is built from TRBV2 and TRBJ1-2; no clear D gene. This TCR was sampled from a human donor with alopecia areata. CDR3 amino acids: CASRIQSYGYTF. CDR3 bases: TGTGCCAGCAGGATACAAAGCTATGGCTACACCTTC.